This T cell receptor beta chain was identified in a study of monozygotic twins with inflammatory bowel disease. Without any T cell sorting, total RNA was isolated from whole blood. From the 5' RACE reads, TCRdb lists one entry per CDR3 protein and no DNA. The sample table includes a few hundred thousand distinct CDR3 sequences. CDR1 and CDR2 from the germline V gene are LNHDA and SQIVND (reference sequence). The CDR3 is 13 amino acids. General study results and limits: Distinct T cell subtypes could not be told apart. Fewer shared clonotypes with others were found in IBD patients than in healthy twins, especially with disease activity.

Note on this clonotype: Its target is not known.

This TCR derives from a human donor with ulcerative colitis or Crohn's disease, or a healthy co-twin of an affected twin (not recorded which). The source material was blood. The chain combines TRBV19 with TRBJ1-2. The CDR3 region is CASSWVTNYGYTF.